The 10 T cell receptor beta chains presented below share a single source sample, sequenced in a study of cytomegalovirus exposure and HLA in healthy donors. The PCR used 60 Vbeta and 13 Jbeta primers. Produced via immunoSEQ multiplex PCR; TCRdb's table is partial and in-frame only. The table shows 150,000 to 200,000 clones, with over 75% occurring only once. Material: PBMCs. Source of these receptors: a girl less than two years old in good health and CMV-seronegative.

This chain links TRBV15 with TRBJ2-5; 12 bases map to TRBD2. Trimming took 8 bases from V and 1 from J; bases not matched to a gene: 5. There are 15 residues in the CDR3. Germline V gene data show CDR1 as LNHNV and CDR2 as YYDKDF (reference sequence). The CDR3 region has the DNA TGTGCCACCGCCCAACTAGCGGGAGGCCAAGAGACCCAGTACTTC. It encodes CATAQLAGGQETQYF. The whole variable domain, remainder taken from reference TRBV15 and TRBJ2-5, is DAMVIQNPRYQVTQFGKPVTLSCSQTLNHNVMYWYQQKSSQAPKLLFHYYDKDFNNEADTPDNFQSRRPNTSFCFLDIRSPGLGDTAMYLCATAQLAGGQETQYFGPGTRLLVL.

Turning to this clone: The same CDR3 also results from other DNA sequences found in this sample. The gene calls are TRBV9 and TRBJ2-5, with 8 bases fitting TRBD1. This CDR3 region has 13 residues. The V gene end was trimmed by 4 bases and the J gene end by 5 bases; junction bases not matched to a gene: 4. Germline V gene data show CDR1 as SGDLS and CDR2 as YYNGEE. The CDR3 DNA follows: TGTGCCAGCAGCCCGCGGACAGGGGAGACCCAGTACTTC. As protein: CASSPRTGETQYF.

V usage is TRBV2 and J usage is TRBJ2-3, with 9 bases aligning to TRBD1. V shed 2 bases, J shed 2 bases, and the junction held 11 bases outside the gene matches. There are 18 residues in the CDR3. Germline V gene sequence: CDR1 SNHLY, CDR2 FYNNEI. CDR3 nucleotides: TGTGCCAGCAGTGAAATGTCCGGGACAGGGTCTCACACAGATACGCAGTATTTT. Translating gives CASSEMSGTGSHTDTQYF.

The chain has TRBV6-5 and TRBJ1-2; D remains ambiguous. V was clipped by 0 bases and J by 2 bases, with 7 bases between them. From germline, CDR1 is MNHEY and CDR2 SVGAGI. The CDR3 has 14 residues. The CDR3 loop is CASSYSSRNYGYTF. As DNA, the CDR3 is TGTGCCAGCAGTTACTCGAGCCGAAACTATGGCTACACCTTC.

The CDR3 bases are TGTGCCAGCAGCAAAGGAACAGGGGGCACCGGGGAGCTGTTTTTT. Translating it yields CASSKGTGGTGELFF. This chain connects TRBV21-1 to TRBJ2-2; TRBD1 was called by the table and not checked on the DNA. TRBV21-1 is listed as a pseudogene. The CDR3 totals 15 residues.

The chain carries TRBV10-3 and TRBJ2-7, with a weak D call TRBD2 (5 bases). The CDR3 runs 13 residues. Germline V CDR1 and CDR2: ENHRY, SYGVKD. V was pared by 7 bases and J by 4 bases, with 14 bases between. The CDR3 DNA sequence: TGTGCCATCACGAGGGAGATTGGATACGAGCAGTACTTC. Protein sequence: CAITREIGYEQYF.

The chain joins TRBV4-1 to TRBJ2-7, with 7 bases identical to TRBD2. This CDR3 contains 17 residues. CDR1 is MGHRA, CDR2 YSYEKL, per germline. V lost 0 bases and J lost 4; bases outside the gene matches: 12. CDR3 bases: TGCGCCAGCAGCCAAGATTTCGCGACTAGCATCCCATACGAGCAGTACTTC. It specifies CASSQDFATSIPYEQYF.

The chain's CDR3 is CASSLGHSNEKLFF. The CDR3 DNA follows: TGTGCCAGCAGCTTAGGACATTCTAATGAAAAACTGTTTTTT. V and J are TRBV7-2 and TRBJ1-4; D is ambiguous. V was clipped by 1 base and J by 3 bases, with 6 bases between them. Germline CDR1 and CDR2: SGHTA and FQGNSA. The CDR3 runs 14 residues.

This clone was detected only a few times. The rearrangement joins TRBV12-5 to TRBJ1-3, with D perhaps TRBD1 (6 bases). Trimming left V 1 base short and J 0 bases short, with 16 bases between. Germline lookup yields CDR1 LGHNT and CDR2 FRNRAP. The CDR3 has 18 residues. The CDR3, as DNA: TGTGCTAGTGGTTTGGGGAGGACAGCCGACCTCTCTGGAAACACCATATATTTT. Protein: CASGLGRTADLSGNTIYF.

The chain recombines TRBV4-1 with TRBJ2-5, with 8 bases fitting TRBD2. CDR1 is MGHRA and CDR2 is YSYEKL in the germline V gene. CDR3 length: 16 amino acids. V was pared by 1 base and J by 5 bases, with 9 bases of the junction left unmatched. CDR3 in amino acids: CASSQAVAGGGETQYF. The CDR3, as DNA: TGCGCCAGCAGCCAAGCGGTCGCGGGAGGCGGTGAGACCCAGTACTTC.